This TCR beta chain was recovered during a study of metastatic and nonmetastatic thyroid tumors. Overall study context: Thyroid patients, malignant and benign, had repertoires compared across blood and tumor or nodule tissue.

Between the trimmed V and J ends, which lost 2 bases and 5 bases, there was a span of 10 bases. Germline loops: CDR1 DFQATT, CDR2 SNEGSKA (reference sequence). The CDR3 length is 13 residues. This clone was counted at least ten times. The antigen is not known. Not a single patient had been given any form of treatment at any point before undergoing thyroid surgery. In the original analysis: The study's classifier, a distant-metastasis tool for papillary thyroid cancer, was built using CDR3 differences across clinicopathological groups. Using MiXCR, TCRdb re-called clones from the PCR reads. TCRdb, not the authors, supplied the V and J calls. The sample includes approximately 7,700 clones, 24% seen only once; the top ten take roughly 16%. Points from the study as a whole: Reported TCR beta diversity, measured in blood and tumor, was significantly higher for malignant thyroid tumors than for benign nodules.

The V call is TRBV20-1, the J call TRBJ2-1, with D tentatively TRBD2 (6 bases). The clonotype was recovered from a female donor with papillary thyroid cancer or a benign thyroid nodule (not recorded which). Some clones in this sample may be carry-over from other donors' samples. Sequenced material: tumor tissue. CDR3 coding DNA: TGCAGTGCTAGATACGGGGGAAACAATGAGCAGTTCTTC. Protein product: CSARYGGNNEQFF.